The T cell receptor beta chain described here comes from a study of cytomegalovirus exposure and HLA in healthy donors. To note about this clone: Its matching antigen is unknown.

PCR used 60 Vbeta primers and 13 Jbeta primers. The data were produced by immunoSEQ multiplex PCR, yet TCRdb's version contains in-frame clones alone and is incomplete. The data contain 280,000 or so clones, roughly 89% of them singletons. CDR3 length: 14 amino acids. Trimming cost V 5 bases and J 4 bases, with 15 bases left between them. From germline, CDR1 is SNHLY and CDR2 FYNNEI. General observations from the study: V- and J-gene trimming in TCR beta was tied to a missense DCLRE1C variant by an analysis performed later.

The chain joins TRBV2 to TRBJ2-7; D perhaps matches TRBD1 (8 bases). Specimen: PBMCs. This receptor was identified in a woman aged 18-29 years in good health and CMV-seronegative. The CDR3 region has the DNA TGTGCCAGCAGTATGACAGGGGAGGGTTACGAGCAGTACTTC. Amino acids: CASSMTGEGYEQYF.